Listed below are T cell receptor beta chains from one sample, sequenced in a study of T cell responses to AZD1222 COVID-19 vaccine. Sequencing was performed with immunoSEQ multiplex PCR; in TCRdb, only in-frame clones are kept and a portion is missing. Among roughly 84,000 clones listed, about 85% were seen once. The input for sequencing was peripheral blood, taken on day 0 of AZD1222 vaccination. The receptors were gathered from an adult in good health. CDR3s include the opening cysteine and the closing phenylalanine or tryptophan. D genes are given only for firm matches. Part of the rows lack a size; the others show once, few, many or a class for expanded clones.

>TRBJ2-1|.|.|TRBV24-1
TGTGCCACCAGTGATTTTCCGGGCGGGGTGTGGTTCTTC
CATSDFPGGVWFF
>TRBJ1-2|.|.|TRBV2
TGTGCCAGCAGTGGGCAGCCGTTGAACTATGGCTACACCTTC
CASSGQPLNYGYTF
>TRBJ1-6|.|.|TRBV6-5
TGTGCCAGCAGTTCGGCGTATAATTCACCCCTCCACTTT
CASSSAYNSPLHF
>TRBJ1-1|.|.|TRBV3-1/TRBV3-2
TGTGCCAGCAGCCAAAGCGCTGAAGCTTTCTTT
CASSQSAEAFF
>TRBJ2-3|.|TRBD1|TRBV5-6
TGTGCCAGCAGCAATACAGGGGGCGCCAGGACAGATACGCAGTATTTT
CASSNTGGARTDTQYF
>TRBJ1-3|once|.|TRBV4-2
TGTGCCAGCAGCCAAGGCCTAAACGGAAACACCATATATTTT
CASSQGLNGNTIYF
>TRBJ2-7|.|.|TRBV6-5
TGTGCCAGCTACCGGGAACTCAGTGACGAGCAGTACTTC
CASYRELSDEQYF
>TRBJ2-5|.|TRBD1|TRBV5-1
TGCGCCAGCAGCTTGGGAGACAGGGGAAGCGGAGAGACCCAGTACTTC
CASSLGDRGSGETQYF
>TRBJ2-2|.|.|TRBV11-3
TGTGCCAGCAGCGGGGGAGCGGTGAACACCGGGGAGCTGTTTTTT
CASSGGAVNTGELFF
>TRBJ2-5|.|.|TRBV5-6
TGTGCCAGCAGCGCAGGCGGCGTATATAGAGAGACCCAGTACTTC
CASSAGGVYRETQYF
>TRBJ2-1|.|TRBD2|TRBV2
TGTGCCAGCTCAAGGGGGCTAGCGGGAGTAGTTGAGCAGTTCTTC
CASSRGLAGVVEQFF
>TRBJ2-1|.|TRBD1|TRBV5-1
TGCGCCAGCAGCTTGGGACTTGGGACAGGGTTAGGAGAGCAGTTCTTC
CASSLGLGTGLGEQFF
>TRBJ1-4|.|TRBD1|TRBV4-1
TGCGCCAGCAACCGCGGACAGGTTAATGAAAAACTGTTTTTT
CASNRGQVNEKLFF
>TRBJ2-1|few|.|TRBV5-1
TGCGCCAGCAGCGCGCAATATGACTCGCCCTGGTTCTTC
CASSAQYDSPWFF
>TRBJ1-2|.|.|TRBV4-3
TGCGCCAGCTCCCCGGGTCACTATGGCTACACCTTC
CASSPGHYGYTF
>TRBJ1-2|.|TRBD1|TRBV5-8
TGTGCCAGCAGCTTTGCATTTAGAGACAGGGAGAAGTATGGCTACACCTTC
CASSFAFRDREKYGYTF
>TRBJ2-2|.|.|TRBV5-8
TGTGCCAGCAGCTTGGTATTAGGGAACACCGGGGAGCTGTTTTTT
CASSLVLGNTGELFF
>TRBJ2-2|once|TRBD1|TRBV5-1
TGCGCCAGCAGCTTTAGACAGGGAGCCGGGGAGCTGTTTTTT
CASSFRQGAGELFF
>TRBJ1-1|.|.|TRBV2
TGTGCCAGCAGTGAAAGAGAGGGAAACACTGAAGCTTTCTTT
CASSEREGNTEAFF
>TRBJ2-1|.|TRBD1|TRBV7-7
TGTGCTAGCAGCTTGGACAGGGGCTCCTACAATGAGCAGTTCTTC
CASSLDRGSYNEQFF
>TRBJ2-4|.|.|TRBV15
TGTGCCACAGGCCAAGCGCCCGGGACCAAGGAGGCCAAAAACATTCAGTACTTC
CATGQAPGTKEAKNIQYF
>TRBJ1-1|.|TRBD1|TRBV2
TGTGCCAGCAGCGCACAGGGGGCTTACACTGAAGCTTTCTTT
CASSAQGAYTEAFF
>TRBJ2-2|.|.|TRBV9
TGTGCCAGCAGCGACCGGCAGGAGGTGGGGACCGGGGAGCTGTTTTTT
CASSDRQEVGTGELFF
>TRBJ2-3|.|.|TRBV9
TGTGCCAGCAGCCCCCCCCTAGCGCCAAGCACAGATACGCAGTATTTT
CASSPPLAPSTDTQYF
>TRBJ2-5|.|TRBD2|TRBV12-3/TRBV12-4
TGTGCCAGCAGTTTCGGGACTAGTGAGACCCAGTACTTC
CASSFGTSETQYF
>TRBJ2-7|.|.|TRBV7-2
TGTGCCAGCAGCTTAAGATCCGAGCAGTACTTC
CASSLRSEQYF
>TRBJ1-1|.|.|TRBV15
TGTGCCACCACTCCCCCGGGGAACACTGAAGCTTTCTTT
CATTPPGNTEAFF
>TRBJ2-1|.|TRBD2|TRBV11-2
TGTGCCAGCAGCCCGTCGTCTAGCGGGAACCATGAGCAGTTCTTC
CASSPSSSGNHEQFF